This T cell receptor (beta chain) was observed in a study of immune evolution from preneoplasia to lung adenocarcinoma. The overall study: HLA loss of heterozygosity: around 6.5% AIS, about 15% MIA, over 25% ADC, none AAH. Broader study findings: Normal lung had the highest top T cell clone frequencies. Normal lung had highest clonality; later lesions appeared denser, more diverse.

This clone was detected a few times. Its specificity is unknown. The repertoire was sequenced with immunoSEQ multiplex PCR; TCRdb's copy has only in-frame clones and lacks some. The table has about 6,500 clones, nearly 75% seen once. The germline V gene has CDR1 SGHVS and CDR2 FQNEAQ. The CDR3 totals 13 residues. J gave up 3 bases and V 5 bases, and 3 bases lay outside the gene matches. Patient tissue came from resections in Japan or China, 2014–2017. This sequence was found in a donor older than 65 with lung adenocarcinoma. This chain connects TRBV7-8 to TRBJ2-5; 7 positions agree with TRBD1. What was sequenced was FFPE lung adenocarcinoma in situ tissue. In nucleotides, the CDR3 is TGTGCCAGCAGCCCCGGACAGGAAGAGACCCAGTACTTC. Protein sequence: CASSPGQEETQYF.